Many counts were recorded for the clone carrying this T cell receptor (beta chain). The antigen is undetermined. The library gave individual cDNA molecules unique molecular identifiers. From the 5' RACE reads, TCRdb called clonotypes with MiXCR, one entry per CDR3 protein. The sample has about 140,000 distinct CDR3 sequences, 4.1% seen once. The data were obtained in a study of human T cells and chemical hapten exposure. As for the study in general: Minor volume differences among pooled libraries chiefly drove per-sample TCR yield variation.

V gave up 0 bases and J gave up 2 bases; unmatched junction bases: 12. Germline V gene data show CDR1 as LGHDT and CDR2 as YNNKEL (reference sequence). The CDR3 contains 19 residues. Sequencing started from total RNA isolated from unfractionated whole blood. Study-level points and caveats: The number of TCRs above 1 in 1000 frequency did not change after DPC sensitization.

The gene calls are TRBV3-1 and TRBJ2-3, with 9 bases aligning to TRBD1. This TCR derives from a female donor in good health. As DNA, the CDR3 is TGTGCCAGCAGCCAAGATCAGGAGGTGGACAGGGGACCCACAGATACGCAGTATTTT. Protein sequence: CASSQDQEVDRGPTDTQYF.